One T cell receptor beta chain is described in this entry. This specimen comes from a study of blood T cell repertoires in COVID-19. Across the study: Sites in the United States, Italy and Spain provided acute and convalescent COVID-19 samples.

This CDR3 is 15 amino acids long. The V gene's germline CDR1 is MNHEY and CDR2 SVGEGT. The ends lost 6 bases at V and 5 bases at J; junction bases unmatched: 7. As processed by the authors: Reference gene primer amplification gave nucleated cell count estimates. Sequencing used immunoSEQ multiplex PCR; TCRdb keeps in-frame clones, though not all of them. V, J and clone size derive from that table, while D and trimming were established from the DNA sequence. The data hold roughly 90,000 clones, with 85% to 90% observed a single time. The sample comprised peripheral blood. This sequence originates from a human donor with active COVID-19. The donor label of this sample is uncertain. This chain joins TRBV6-2 or TRBV6-3 and TRBJ1-5, with 10 bases fitting TRBD1. CDR3 protein: CASSRDRGRYQPQHF. In DNA form, the CDR3 reads TGTGCCAGCAGCCGAGACAGGGGGCGGTATCAGCCCCAGCATTTT.